Listed here is a single T cell receptor beta chain. Its antigen is currently unknown. The data derive from a study of T cell responses to AZD1222 COVID-19 vaccine. Overall study results and limits: Baseline seropositivity characterized only a handful of AZD1222 recipients. As reported, nearly half of all spike-specific TCRs target variant regions that are unmutated.

The repertoire was sequenced with immunoSEQ multiplex PCR; TCRdb's copy has only in-frame clones and lacks some. Of 150,000 or so clones listed, approximately 91% are singletons. Germline V CDR1 and CDR2: SGHRS, YFSETQ. This CDR3 is 14 amino acids long. V lost 8 bases and J lost 3; bases outside the gene matches: 6. The source material was peripheral blood, sampled on day 0 of AZD1222 vaccination. V gene TRBV5-1 combines with J gene TRBJ1-4; 8 bases are shared with TRBD1. This clonotype was obtained from an adult in good health. This chain's CDR3 is CASTTQGANEKLFF. CDR3 DNA sequence: TGCGCCAGTACAACACAGGGGGCTAATGAAAAACTGTTTTTT.